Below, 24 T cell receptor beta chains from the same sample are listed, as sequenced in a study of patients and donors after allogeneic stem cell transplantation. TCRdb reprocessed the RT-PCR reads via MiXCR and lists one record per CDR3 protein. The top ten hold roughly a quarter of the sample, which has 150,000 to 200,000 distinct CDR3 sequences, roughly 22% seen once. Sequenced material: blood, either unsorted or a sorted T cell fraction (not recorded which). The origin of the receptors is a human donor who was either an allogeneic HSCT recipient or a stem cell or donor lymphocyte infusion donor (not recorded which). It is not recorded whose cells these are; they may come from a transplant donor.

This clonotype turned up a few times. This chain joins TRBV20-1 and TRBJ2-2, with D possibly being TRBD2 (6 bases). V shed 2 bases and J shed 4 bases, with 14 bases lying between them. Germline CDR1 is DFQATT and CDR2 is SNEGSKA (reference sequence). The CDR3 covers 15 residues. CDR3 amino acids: CSARKAAGTTGELFF. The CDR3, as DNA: TGCAGTGCTAGAAAGGCCGCGGGGACCACCGGGGAGCTGTTTTTT.

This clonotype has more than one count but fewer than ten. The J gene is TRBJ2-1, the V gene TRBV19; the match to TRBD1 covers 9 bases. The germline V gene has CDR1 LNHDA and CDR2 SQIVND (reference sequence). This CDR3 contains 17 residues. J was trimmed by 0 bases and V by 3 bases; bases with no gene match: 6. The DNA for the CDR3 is TGTGCCAGTAGTATGCGGACAGGGGTCAGCTCCTACAATGAGCAGTTCTTC. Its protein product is CASSMRTGVSSYNEQFF.

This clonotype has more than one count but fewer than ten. CDR3 region: CAISESVRVTEKLFF. CDR3 sequence (DNA): TGTGCCATCAGTGAGTCTGTTAGGGTGACCGAAAAACTGTTTTTT. The chain uses TRBV10-3 and TRBJ1-4; D not certain. Trimming removed 0 bases from V and 8 bases from J, with 13 bases in between. The length of the CDR3 is 15 residues. Germline CDR1 ENHRY, CDR2 SYGVKD.

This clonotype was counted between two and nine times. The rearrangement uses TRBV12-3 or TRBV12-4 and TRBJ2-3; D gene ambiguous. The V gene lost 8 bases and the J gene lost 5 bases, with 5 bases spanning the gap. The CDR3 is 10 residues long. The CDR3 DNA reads TGTGCCAGCTTCCGAGATACGCAGTATTTT. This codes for CASFRDTQYF.

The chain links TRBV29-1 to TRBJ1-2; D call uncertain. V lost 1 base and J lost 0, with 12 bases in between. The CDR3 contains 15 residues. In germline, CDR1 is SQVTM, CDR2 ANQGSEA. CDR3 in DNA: TGCAGCGTTGAAGCGATGACTTTAGCTAACTATGGCTACACCTTC. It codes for CSVEAMTLANYGYTF.

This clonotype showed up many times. CDR3 nucleotide sequence: TGTGCCAGCAGCACGAACTCCATGAACACTGAAGCTTTCTTT. Translated: CASSTNSMNTEAFF. The chain couples TRBV9 to TRBJ1-1; D is ambiguous. This CDR3 spans 14 amino acids. V was pared by 4 bases and J by 0 bases, with 10 bases between. Germline values: CDR1 SGDLS, CDR2 YYNGEE. Full variable domain (missing parts from reference TRBV9 and TRBJ1-1): DSGVTQTPKHLITATGQRVTLRCSPRSGDLSVYWYQQSLDQGLQFLIQYYNGEERAKGNILERFSAQQFPDLHSELNLSSLELGDSALYFCASSTNSMNTEAFFGQGTRLTVV.

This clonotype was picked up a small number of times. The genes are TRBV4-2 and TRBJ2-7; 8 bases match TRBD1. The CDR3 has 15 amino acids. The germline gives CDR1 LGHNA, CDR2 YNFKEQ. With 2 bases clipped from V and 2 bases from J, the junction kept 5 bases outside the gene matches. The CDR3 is CASSQSLGQAYEQYF. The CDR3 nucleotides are TGTGCCAGCAGCCAATCGTTGGGACAGGCCTACGAGCAGTACTTC.

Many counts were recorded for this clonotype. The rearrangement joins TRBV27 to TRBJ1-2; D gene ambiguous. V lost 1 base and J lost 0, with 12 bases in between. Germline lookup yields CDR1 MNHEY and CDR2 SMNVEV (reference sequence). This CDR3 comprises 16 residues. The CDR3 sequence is CASSLFPPPANYGYTF. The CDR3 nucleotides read TGTGCCAGCAGTTTATTTCCCCCTCCAGCTAACTATGGCTACACCTTC.

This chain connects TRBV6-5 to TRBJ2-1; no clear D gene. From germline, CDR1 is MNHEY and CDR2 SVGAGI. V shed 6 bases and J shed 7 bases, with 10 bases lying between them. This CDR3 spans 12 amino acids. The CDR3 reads CASRLSQNEQFF. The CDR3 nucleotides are TGTGCCAGCAGACTTTCACAGAATGAGCAGTTCTTC.

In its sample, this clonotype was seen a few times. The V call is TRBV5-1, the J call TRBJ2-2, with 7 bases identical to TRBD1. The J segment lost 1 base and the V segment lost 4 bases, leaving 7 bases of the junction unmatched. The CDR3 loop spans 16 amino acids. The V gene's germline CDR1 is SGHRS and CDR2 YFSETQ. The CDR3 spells CASSRTGQQNTGELFF. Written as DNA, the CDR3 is TGCGCCAGCAGCCGGACGGGACAGCAGAACACCGGGGAGCTGTTTTTT.

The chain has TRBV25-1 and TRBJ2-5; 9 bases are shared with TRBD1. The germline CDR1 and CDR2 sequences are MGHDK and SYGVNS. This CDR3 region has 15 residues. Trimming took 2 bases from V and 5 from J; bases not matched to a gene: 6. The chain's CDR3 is CASSERTGELETQYF. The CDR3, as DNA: TGTGCCAGCAGTGAACGGACAGGGGAGTTGGAGACCCAGTACTTC.

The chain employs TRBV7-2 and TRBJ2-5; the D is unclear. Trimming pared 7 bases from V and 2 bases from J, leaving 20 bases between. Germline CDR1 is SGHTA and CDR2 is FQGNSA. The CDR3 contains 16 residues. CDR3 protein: CASTPSGVWRQETQYF. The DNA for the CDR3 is TGTGCCAGCACCCCGAGTGGGGTGTGGAGACAAGAGACCCAGTACTTC. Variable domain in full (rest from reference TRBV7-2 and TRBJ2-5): GAGVSQSPSNKVTEKGKDVELRCDPISGHTALYWYRQSLGQGLEFLIYFQGNSAPDKSGLPSDRFSAERTGGSVSTLTIQRTQQEDSAVYLCASTPSGVWRQETQYFGPGTRLLVL.

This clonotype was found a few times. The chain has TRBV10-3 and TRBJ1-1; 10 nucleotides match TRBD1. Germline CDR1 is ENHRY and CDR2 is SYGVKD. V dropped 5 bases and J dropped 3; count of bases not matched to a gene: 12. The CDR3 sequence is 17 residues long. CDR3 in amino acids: CAISLDRGISYDTEAFF. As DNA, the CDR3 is TGTGCCATCAGTTTGGACAGGGGGATATCTTACGACACTGAAGCTTTCTTT.

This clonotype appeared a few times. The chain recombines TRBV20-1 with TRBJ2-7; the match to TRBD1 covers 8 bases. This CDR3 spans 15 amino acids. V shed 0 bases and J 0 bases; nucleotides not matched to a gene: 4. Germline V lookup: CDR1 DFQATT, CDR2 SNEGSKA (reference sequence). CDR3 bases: TGCAGTGCTAGAGATGCTCAGGGGGCCTCCTACGAGCAGTACTTC. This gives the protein CSARDAQGASYEQYF.

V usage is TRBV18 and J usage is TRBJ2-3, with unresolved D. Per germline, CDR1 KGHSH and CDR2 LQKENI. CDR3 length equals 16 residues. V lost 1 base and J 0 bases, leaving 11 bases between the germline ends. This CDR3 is CASSPLRLSSTDTQYF. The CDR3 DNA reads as TGTGCCAGCTCACCACTGAGACTTAGCAGCACAGATACGCAGTATTTT.

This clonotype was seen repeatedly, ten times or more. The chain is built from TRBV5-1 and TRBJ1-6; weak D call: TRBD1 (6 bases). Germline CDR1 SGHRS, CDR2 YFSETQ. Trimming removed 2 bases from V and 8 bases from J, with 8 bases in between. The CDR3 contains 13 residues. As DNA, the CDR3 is TGCGCCAGCAGCTTCTACAGGGATTCACCCCTCCACTTT. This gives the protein CASSFYRDSPLHF.

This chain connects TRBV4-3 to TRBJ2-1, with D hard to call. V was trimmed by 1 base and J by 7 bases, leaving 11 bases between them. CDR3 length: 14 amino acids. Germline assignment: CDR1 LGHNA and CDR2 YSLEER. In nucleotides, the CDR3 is TGCGCCAGCAGCCAAGGGCGAGTAGGGAATGAGCAGTTCTTC. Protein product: CASSQGRVGNEQFF.

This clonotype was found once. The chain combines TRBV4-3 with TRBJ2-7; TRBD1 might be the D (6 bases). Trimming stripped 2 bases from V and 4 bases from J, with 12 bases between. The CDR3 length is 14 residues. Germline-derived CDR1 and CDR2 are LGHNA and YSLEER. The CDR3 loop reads CASSQNTGPYEQYF. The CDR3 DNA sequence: TGCGCCAGCAGCCAAAATACAGGGCCTTACGAGCAGTACTTC.

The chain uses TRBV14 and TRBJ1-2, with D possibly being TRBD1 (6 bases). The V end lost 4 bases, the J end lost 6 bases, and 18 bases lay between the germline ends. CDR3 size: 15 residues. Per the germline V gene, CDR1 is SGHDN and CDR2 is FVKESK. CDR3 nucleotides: TGTGCCAGCAGCCCTCGGGGGGGCGTTAGGAATGGCTACACCTTC. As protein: CASSPRGGVRNGYTF.

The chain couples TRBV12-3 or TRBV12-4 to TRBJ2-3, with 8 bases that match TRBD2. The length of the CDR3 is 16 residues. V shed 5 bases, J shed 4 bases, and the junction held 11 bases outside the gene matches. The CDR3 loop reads CASSPGGVTLADTQYF. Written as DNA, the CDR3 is TGTGCCAGCAGTCCCGGGGGGGTAACTCTGGCAGATACGCAGTATTTT.

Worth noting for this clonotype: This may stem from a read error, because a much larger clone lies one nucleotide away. The CDR3 spells CASSLEEYNEQFF. DNA of the CDR3: TGTGCCAGCAGCTTAGAGGAGTACAATGAGCAGTTCTTC. The chain employs TRBV7-8 and TRBJ2-1; D is undetermined. Trimming took off 1 base at V and 4 bases at J, with 5 bases between the two ends. The CDR3 is 13 amino acids. Looked up from germline, CDR1 is SGHVS and CDR2 is FQNEAQ. The entire variable domain, with the rest obtained from reference TRBV7-8 and TRBJ2-1, is as follows: GAGVSQSPRYKVAKRGQDVALRCDPISGHVSLFWYQQALGQGPEFLTYFQNEAQLDKSGLPSDRFFAERPEGSVSTLKIQRTQQEDSAVYLCASSLEEYNEQFFGPGTRLTVL.

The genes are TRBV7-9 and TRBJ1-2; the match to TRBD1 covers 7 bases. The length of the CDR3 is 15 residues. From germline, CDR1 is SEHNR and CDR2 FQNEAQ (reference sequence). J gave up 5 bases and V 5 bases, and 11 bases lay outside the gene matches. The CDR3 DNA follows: TGTGCCAGCAGCAGGTCCCCCGACAGGGTGTATGGCTACACCTTC. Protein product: CASSRSPDRVYGYTF.

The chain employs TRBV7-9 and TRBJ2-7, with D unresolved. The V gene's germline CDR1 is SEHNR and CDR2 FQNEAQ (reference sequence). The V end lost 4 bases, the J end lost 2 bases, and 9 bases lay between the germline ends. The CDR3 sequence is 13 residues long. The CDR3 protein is CASSSDGPYEQYF. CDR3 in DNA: TGTGCCAGCAGCTCGGACGGGCCCTACGAGCAGTACTTC.

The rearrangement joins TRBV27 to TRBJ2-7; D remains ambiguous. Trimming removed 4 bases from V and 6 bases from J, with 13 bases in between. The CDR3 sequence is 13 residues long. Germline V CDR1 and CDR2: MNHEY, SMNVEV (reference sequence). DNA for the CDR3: TGTGCCAGCAGTTCCATGGAAAGAGGCGAGCAGTACTTC. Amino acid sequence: CASSSMERGEQYF.